This T cell receptor (beta chain) was captured by sequencing in a study of T cell responses to AZD1222 COVID-19 vaccine (dated by TCRdb to 2020 to 2023). Regarding the complete study: TCR sequencing covered 233 trial participants: 207 given two doses of AZD1222 and around 25 given two doses of MenACWY control vaccine. Enrollment into the trials was organized by age into subgroups of 18-55, 56-69 and 70-plus years, and those subgroups contained about 150, 27 and 61 TCR-sequenced participants, respectively.

The CDR3 regions of human TCRbeta chains were subjected to immunosequencing. Concerning the study's data processing: TCRs in the repertoires were matched against a reference library of SARS-CoV-2-specific TCRs that had been generated with the MIRA antigen-specificity platform. Breadth was defined as the fraction of unique TCRs that were SARS-CoV-2-associated, and depth was defined as the fraction of total T cells that were SARS-CoV-2-associated. Using the MIRA data, every spike-specific TCR was mapped to the spike region that the TCR reacted to and assigned to either a CD4 or a CD8 class. Log10-transformed breadth and depth values were compared by one-way ANOVA with Sidak's multiple comparisons tests. Drawn from immuneACCESS, this table holds only the in-frame rearrangements with V and J called that TCRdb kept. Clones are partly lost; checked studies trace under half to an unresolved V gene and leave the rest unexplained. V and J calls and clone size come straight from that table; D and trimming were deduced from the DNA. This sample comprises approximately 120,000 clones, 89% of them detected only once. The top ten clonotypes cover approximately 8.8% of the sample.

Concerning this clone: No cognate antigen has been identified for it. It has no much larger one-base neighbor in the sample; base qualities were not kept.

The CDR3 measures 14 amino acids from cysteine to phenylalanine. Just CDR3 DNA is preserved here, 42 bases in frame from base 1. V and J are trimmed by 5 bases and 3 bases, and the gene matches miss 6 bases of the junction. In the germline V gene, CDR1 corresponds to SGHAT and CDR2 to FQNNGV. In the paper's terms, the time point label means: about 28 days (+/-7) after the second vaccine dose. Because spike-specific TCR depth and breadth did not differ between the two schedules, AZD1222 recipients who got a second dose at roughly 4 weeks were pooled with those who got a second dose at roughly 12 weeks. Vaccinee samples were obtained from the UK trials COV001 and COV002, which included a single-blind randomized controlled phase 2/3 trial of AZD1222 (ChAdOx1 nCoV-19) in healthy adults. Trial participant PBMC samples were collected at day 0 and day 28 after the second dose for TCRbeta chain sequencing.

Results the study describes overall, beyond this receptor: In the small 56-69-year group, the increase in depth fell short of significance, most likely because of low power. Only a handful of AZD1222 recipients were SARS-CoV-2 seropositive at baseline, limiting conclusions about previously exposed vaccinees. Participants were mostly white British, with more females than males. The authors suggested clonal diversity may have been underestimated. No day 14 peak-response samples were available, so repertoires were characterized only after the peak T cell response. Reportedly, close to half of the unique spike-specific TCRs recognized epitopes lying outside the regions that are mutated in the B.1.351 and B.1.1.7 variants. After two AZD1222 doses, both the breadth and the depth of spike-specific TCRs were significantly higher than at day 0 and than in MenACWY recipients. The whole spike protein was spanned by vaccine-associated CD4 TCRs, and dominant responses were seen in regions 160-218 and 743-854.

This sequence originates from an adult who received the AZD1222 COVID-19 vaccine. The sample in question was peripheral blood, obtained 28 days after the second AZD1222 dose. The sequence is built from TRBV11-2 and TRBJ1-2; TRBD1 matches 7 bases in the middle. The nucleotide sequence is given as TGTGCCAGCAGCCAGACCGACAGGGACTATGGCTACACCTTC. Translation gives CASSQTDRDYGYTF.